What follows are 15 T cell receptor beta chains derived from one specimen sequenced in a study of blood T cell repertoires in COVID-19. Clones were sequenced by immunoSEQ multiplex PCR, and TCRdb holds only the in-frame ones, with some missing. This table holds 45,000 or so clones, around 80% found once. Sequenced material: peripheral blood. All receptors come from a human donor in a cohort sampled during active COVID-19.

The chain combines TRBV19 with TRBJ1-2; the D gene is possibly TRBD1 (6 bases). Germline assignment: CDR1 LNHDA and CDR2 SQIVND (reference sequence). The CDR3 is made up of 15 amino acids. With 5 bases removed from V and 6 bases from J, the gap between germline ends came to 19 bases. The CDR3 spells CASSGPQTGSDGYTF. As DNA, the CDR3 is TGTGCCAGTAGTGGGCCGCAGACAGGATCAGATGGCTACACCTTC.

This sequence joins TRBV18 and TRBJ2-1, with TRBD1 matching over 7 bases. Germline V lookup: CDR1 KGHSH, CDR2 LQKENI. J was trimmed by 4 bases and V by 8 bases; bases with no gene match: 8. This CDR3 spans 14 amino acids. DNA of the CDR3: TGTGCCAGCGCCCGGGACAGCGAATACAATGAGCAGTTCTTC. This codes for CASARDSEYNEQFF.

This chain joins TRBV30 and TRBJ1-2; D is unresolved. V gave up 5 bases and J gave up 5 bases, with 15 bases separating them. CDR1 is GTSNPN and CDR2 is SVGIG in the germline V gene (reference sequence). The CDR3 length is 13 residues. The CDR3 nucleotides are TGTGCCTGGGGGGATAGAGGGTCTTATGGCTACACCTTC. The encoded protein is CAWGDRGSYGYTF.

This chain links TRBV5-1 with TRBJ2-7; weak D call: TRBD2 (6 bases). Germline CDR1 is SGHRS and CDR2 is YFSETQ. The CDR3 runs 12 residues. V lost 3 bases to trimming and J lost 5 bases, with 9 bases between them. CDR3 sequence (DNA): TGCGCCAGCAGCTCGGGGGAACACGAGCAGTACTTC. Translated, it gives CASSSGEHEQYF. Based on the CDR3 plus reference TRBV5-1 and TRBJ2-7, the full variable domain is KAGVTQTPRYLIKTRGQQVTLSCSPISGHRSVSWYQQTPGQGLQFLFEYFSETQRNKGNFPGRFSGRQFSNSRSEMNVSTLELGDSALYLCASSSGEHEQYFGPGTRLTVT.

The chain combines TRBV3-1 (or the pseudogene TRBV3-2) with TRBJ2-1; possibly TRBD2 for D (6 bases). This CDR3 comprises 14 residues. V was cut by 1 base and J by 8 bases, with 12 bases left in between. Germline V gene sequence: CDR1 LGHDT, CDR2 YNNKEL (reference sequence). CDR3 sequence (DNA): TGTGCCAGCAGCCAAGCGTCGGGACTGGATGAGCAGTTCTTC. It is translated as CASSQASGLDEQFF.

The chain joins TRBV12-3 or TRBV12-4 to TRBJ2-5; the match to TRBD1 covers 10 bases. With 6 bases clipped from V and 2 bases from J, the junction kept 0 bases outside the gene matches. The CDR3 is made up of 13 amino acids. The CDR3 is CASRDRGQETQYF. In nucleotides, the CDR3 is TGTGCCAGCAGGGACAGGGGGCAAGAGACCCAGTACTTC.

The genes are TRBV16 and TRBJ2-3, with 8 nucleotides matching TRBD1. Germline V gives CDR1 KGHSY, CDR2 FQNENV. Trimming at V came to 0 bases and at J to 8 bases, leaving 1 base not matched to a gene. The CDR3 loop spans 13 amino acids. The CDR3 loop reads CASSQSDRGTQYF. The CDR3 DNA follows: TGTGCCAGCAGCCAATCCGACAGGGGTACGCAGTATTTT.

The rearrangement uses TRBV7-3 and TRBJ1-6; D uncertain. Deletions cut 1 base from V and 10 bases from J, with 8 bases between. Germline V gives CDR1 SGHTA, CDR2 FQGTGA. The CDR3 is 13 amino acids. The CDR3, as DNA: TGTGCCAGCAGCTTAATGGAGGAGTCACCCCTCCACTTT. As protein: CASSLMEESPLHF.

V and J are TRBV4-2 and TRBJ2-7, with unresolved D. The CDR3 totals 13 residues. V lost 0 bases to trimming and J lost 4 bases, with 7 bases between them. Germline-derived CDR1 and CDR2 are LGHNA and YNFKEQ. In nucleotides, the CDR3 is TGTGCCAGCAGCCAAGATCTAGAGTACGAGCAGTACTTC. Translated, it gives CASSQDLEYEQYF.

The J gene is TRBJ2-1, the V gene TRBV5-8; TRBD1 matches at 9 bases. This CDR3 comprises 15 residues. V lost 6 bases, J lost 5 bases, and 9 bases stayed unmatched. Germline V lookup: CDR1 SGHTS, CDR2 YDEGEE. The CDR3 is CASTYSGTGNNEQFF. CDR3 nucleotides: TGTGCCAGCACCTATTCCGGGACAGGGAACAATGAGCAGTTCTTC.

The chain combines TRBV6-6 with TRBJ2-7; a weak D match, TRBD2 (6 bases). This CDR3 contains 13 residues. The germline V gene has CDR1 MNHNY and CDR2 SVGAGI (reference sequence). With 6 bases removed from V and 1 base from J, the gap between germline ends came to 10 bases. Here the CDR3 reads CASRWDSSYEQYF. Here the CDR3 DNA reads TGTGCCAGCAGGTGGGACTCTTCCTACGAGCAGTACTTC.

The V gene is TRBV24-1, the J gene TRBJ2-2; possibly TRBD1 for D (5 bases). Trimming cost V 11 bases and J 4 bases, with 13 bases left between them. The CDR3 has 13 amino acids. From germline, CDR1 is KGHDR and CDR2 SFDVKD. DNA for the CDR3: TGTGCCAGCAGCCAGGGTAGCACCGGGGAGCTGTTTTTT. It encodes CASSQGSTGELFF.

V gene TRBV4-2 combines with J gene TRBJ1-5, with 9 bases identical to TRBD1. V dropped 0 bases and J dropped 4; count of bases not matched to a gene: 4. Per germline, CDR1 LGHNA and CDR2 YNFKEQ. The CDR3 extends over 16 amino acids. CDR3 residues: CASSQDTGQGNQPQHF. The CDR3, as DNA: TGTGCCAGCAGCCAAGATACGGGACAGGGAAATCAGCCCCAGCATTTT.

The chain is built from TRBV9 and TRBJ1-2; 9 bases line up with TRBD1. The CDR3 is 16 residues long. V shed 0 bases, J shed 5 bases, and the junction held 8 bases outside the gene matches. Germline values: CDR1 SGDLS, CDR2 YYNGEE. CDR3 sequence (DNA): TGTGCCAGCAGCGTAGACCTACAGGGGGCGGGATATGGCTACACCTTC. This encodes CASSVDLQGAGYGYTF.

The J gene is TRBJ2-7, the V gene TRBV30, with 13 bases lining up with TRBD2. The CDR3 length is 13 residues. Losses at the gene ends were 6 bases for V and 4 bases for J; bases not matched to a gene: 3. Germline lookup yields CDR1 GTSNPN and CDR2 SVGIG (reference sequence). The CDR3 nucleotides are TGTGCCTGCCCGGGACTAGCGGGATACGAGCAGTACTTC. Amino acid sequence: CACPGLAGYEQYF.